This is a list of T cell receptor beta chains from one sample in a study of cytotoxic CD8 clonotypes in ibrutinib-treated CLL. The repertoire was sequenced with immunoSEQ multiplex PCR; TCRdb's copy has only in-frame clones and lacks some. Found here are 140,000 or so clones, around three quarters of them singletons; the top ten hold around 13%. The sample was PBMCs, taken after 12 months of ibrutinib treatment. All receptors derive from a human donor with chronic lymphocytic leukemia. CDR3s leave out the opening cysteine and the closing phenylalanine or tryptophan. Clone size appears in some rows only: once, few, many, or a class for an expanded clone.

len	j_gene	v_gene	abundance	CDR3aa
12	TRBJ1-1	TRBV10-3	NA	AITKGPRNFGAF
16	TRBJ2-7	TRBV18	NA	ASSPPGQGFLGSYEQY
14	TRBJ2-3	TRBV4-1	NA	ASSQEIAASTDTQY
15	TRBJ1-3	TRBV4-3	NA	ASSRRPDGISGNTIY
12	TRBJ2-7	TRBV19	NA	ASSILGQGAEQY
12	TRBJ1-4	TRBV18	NA	ASSPTGTNEKLF
12	TRBJ2-7	TRBV30	NA	AWSSSRYSYEQY
14	TRBJ2-1	TRBV15	once	ATSRDPAGLYNEQF
11	TRBJ1-3	TRBV9	few	ASSVYSGNTIY
10	TRBJ2-1	TRBV9	NA	ASTGASTEQF
12	TRBJ1-1	TRBV7-8	NA	ASSLVNRGTEAF
13	TRBJ2-7	TRBV7-2	NA	ASSLDREAPYEQY
11	TRBJ1-1	TRBV18	NA	ASSLGIQGFAF
11	TRBJ1-2	TRBV11-3	NA	ASSIRGDYGYT
15	TRBJ2-7	TRBV15	NA	ATSSRRRPATRYEQY
13	TRBJ2-3	TRBV27	NA	ASSLSLFIADTQY
11	TRBJ2-4	TRBV6-1	NA	ASSELAKNIQY
11	TRBJ2-1	TRBV18	once	ASSGLARNEQF
11	TRBJ2-2	TRBV29-1	NA	SVGRAPAGELF
11	TRBJ2-7	TRBV7-2	NA	ASTRGVGNEQY
12	TRBJ2-7	TRBV27	NA	ASRTGRMGYEQY
14	TRBJ2-1	TRBV6-5	NA	ASSYSLAGSYNEQF
13	TRBJ2-7	TRBV6-6	NA	ASRPTPGQGYEQY
11	TRBJ1-2	TRBV10-3	NA	AISEFGNYGYT
10	TRBJ2-7	TRBV5-1	NA	ASSGYGSEQY
12	TRBJ1-1	TRBV9	NA	ASSVVGTETEAF
13	TRBJ1-2	TRBV15	NA	ATSTATGPQLGYT
11	TRBJ2-7	TRBV2	NA	ASGAGPNYEQY
11	TRBJ2-7	TRBV6-5	few	ASSYGGHYEQY
12	TRBJ1-2	TRBV29-1	once	SVDIGQTNYGYT
16	TRBJ2-7	TRBV19	NA	ASSILAGGQIQRYEQY
15	TRBJ2-2	TRBV5-3	NA	ARSIRTSGENTGELF
13	TRBJ2-1	TRBV7-3	NA	ASSDSGRSYNEQF
11	TRBJ2-5	TRBV15	NA	ATSRDRMGTQY
14	TRBJ1-5	TRBV27	NA	ASSKQTGDGNQPQH
13	TRBJ2-5	TRBV30	once	AWSPWEGAVETQY
10	TRBJ1-2	TRBV5-1	NA	ASSQIPPGDT
15	TRBJ2-1	TRBV28	NA	ASSQSRLAYGYNEQF
12	TRBJ2-7	TRBV7-3	NA	ASSSIAGTYEQY
13	TRBJ2-3	TRBV5-1	NA	ASSGRARSTDTQY
10	TRBJ1-5	TRBV19	NA	ASQYANQPQH
13	TRBJ2-7	TRBV5-4	NA	ASSLAKGLVYEQY
15	TRBJ2-7	TRBV7-5	NA	VRSPEGLAGGLHEQY
13	TRBJ2-7	TRBV9	NA	ASSPYGTRKHEQY
13	TRBJ2-1	TRBV4-3	once	ASSQDMQRYNEQF
12	TRBJ1-1	TRBV29-1	NA	SVVSHGGYTEAF
13	TRBJ2-7	TRBV5-1	few	ASRGGTSGSYEQY
12	TRBJ1-2	TRBV9	NA	ASTRQGHNYGYT
13	TRBJ1-1	TRBV4-3	NA	ASSQKRGGASEAF
15	TRBJ2-7	TRBV11-2	NA	ASSLGLAGEFSYEQY
10	TRBJ1-1	TRBV19	NA	ASSSWNTEAF